Each of the 20 T cell receptor beta chains below was sequenced from the same sample in a study of blood T cells in healthy people across ages. It was with a sample-barcoded 5' primer and a J-beta primer mix that a second PCR of about 7 to 12 cycles was run. TCRdb re-called the 5' RACE reads with MiXCR, one entry per CDR3 protein. Of about 1,800,000 distinct CDR3 sequences listed, roughly 27% were seen once; the top ten hold roughly 8%. The sequencing input was blood. These receptor sequences come from a woman aged 30 to 39 in good health.

The chain links TRBV3-1 to TRBJ2-1; TRBD1 aligns across 9 bases. Trimming took 3 bases from V and 9 from J; bases not matched to a gene: 12. CDR1 and CDR2 from the germline V gene are LGHDT and YNNKEL (reference sequence). CDR3 length: 16 amino acids. CDR3 nucleotide sequence: TGTGCCAGCAGCCACGCCGGGACAGGGATCCGGGCTGAGCAGTTCTTC. This encodes CASSHAGTGIRAEQFF.

This clonotype was detected a few times. The J gene is TRBJ2-1, the V gene TRBV4-3, with a tentative D call TRBD1 (5 bases). Germline V gene sequence: CDR1 LGHNA, CDR2 YSLEER. CDR3 length equals 14 residues. Trimming shortened V by 2 bases and J by 0 bases, and 5 bases separated the two germline ends. The CDR3 region has the DNA TGCGCCAGCAGCCAAACAGGCTCCTACAATGAGCAGTTCTTC. Its protein product is CASSQTGSYNEQFF.

The chain carries TRBV27 and TRBJ1-2; D perhaps matches TRBD1 (6 bases). The CDR3 is made up of 21 amino acids. Trimming cost V 6 bases and J 0 bases, with 32 bases left between them. Germline CDR1 MNHEY, CDR2 SMNVEV (reference sequence). The CDR3 reads CASSRTPHPQGTALANYGYTF. Here the CDR3 DNA reads TGTGCCAGCAGCCGGACCCCCCATCCTCAGGGGACTGCGCTTGCTAACTATGGCTACACCTTC.

This clonotype came up many times. The rearrangement uses TRBV20-1 and TRBJ1-2, with 7 positions matching TRBD1. J was trimmed by 1 base and V by 2 bases; bases with no gene match: 4. CDR1 and CDR2 (germline): DFQATT, SNEGSKA (reference sequence). The CDR3 has 14 amino acids. The CDR3 nucleotides read TGCAGTGCTAGAAACCGGGACAGTAACTATGGCTACACCTTC. It yields the protein CSARNRDSNYGYTF.

The gene calls are TRBV7-9 and TRBJ2-7; 7 nucleotides match TRBD1. V dropped 5 bases and J dropped 10; count of bases not matched to a gene: 17. Looked up from germline, CDR1 is SEHNR and CDR2 is FQNEAQ (reference sequence). This CDR3 is built from 15 residues. The CDR3: CASSPLVTGQRKQYF. As DNA, the CDR3 is TGTGCCAGCAGCCCCCTCGTGACAGGGCAAAGAAAACAGTACTTC.

The chain recombines TRBV3-1 with TRBJ1-5; D is perhaps TRBD1 (5 bases). V shed 6 bases and J shed 2 bases, with 11 bases lying between them. Germline V gives CDR1 LGHDT, CDR2 YNNKEL (reference sequence). The CDR3 covers 14 residues. DNA of the CDR3: TGTGCCAGCAGTCAGGGTTTCCGCAATCAGCCCCAGCATTTT. Protein sequence: CASSQGFRNQPQHF.

A word on this clonotype: A read error is possible here, since a much larger clone lies one base away. This chain links TRBV7-3 with TRBJ2-1, with D hard to call. The CDR3 runs 16 residues. Per germline, CDR1 SGHTA and CDR2 FQGTGA. The CDR3 DNA reads TGTGCCAGCAGCTTAGGGTCGGGTCTCCTCCACAATGAGCAGGTCTTC. Its translation: CASSLGSGLLHNEQVF.

This clonotype has a handful of counts. In DNA, the CDR3 is TGCAGTGCTAGATCAGGAGCGGACACTGAAGCTTTCTTT. Residues: CSARSGADTEAFF. This rearrangement joins TRBV20-1 to TRBJ1-1; D not certain. V was trimmed by 2 bases and J by 3 bases, leaving 10 bases between them. CDR1 and CDR2 from the germline V gene are DFQATT and SNEGSKA (reference sequence). The CDR3 spans 13 residues.

V and J are TRBV20-1 and TRBJ2-7; D is uncertain. Germline V gene sequence: CDR1 DFQATT, CDR2 SNEGSKA (reference sequence). The CDR3 is 12 amino acids. The V and J ends lost 2 bases and 5 bases respectively, with 10 bases between them. This CDR3 is CSARKNSDEQYF. The DNA for the CDR3 is TGCAGTGCTAGAAAAAATTCAGACGAGCAGTACTTC.

Concerning this clonotype itself: A much larger clone differs by one base, so this may be a read error. This chain connects TRBV6-2 or TRBV6-3 to TRBJ2-5, with a possible D match to TRBD1 (6 bases). This CDR3 spans 12 amino acids. Trimming stripped 6 bases from V and 11 bases from J, with 16 bases between. The germline V gene encodes CDR1 MNHEY and CDR2 SVGEGT. In DNA, the CDR3 is TGTGCCAGCAGAAACAGGGTTCATGAGCAGTACTTC. Translation: CASRNRVHEQYF.

This clonotype was counted once. A much larger clone differs by one base, so this may be a read error. The chain carries TRBV5-1 and TRBJ2-1, with D unclear. Germline V gives CDR1 SGHRS, CDR2 YFSETQ. The V end was cut by 0 bases, the J end by 8 bases, with 12 bases between. CDR3 size: 14 residues. DNA of the CDR3: TGCGCCAGCAGCTTGGCGAGTGTGTTCGATGAGCAGTTCTTC. Residues: CASSLASVFDEQFF.

A note on this clonotype: Being one base from a much bigger clone, this may be a read error. V usage is TRBV5-1 and J usage is TRBJ2-5; D not resolved. The V end lost 1 base, the J end lost 4 bases, and 14 bases lay between the germline ends. CDR1 SGHRS and CDR2 YFSETQ come from the germline V gene. The CDR3 totals 15 residues. CDR3 nucleotide sequence: TGCGCCAGCAGCTTGAATTTGGGTGGTGGAGAGACCCAGTACTTC. Its translation is CASSLNLGGGETQYF.

This clonotype has ten or more counts. As DNA, the CDR3 is TGTGCCAGCACCGAGACGGAGACCCAGTACTTC. Its protein is CASTETETQYF. The chain employs TRBV2 and TRBJ2-5; no clear D gene. CDR1 SNHLY and CDR2 FYNNEI come from the germline V gene. This CDR3 contains 11 residues. Trimming pared 7 bases from V and 5 bases from J, leaving 8 bases between.

Comment on this clonotype: Germline and junction disagree at one end, which may indicate a read error. The chain recombines TRBV7-9 with TRBJ2-4; no reliable D call. Germline V gives CDR1 SEHNR, CDR2 FQNEAQ (reference sequence). CDR3 size: 11 residues. The CDR3 bases are TGTGTCAGCAGCTTAAACCACATTCAGTACTTC. It encodes CVSSLNHIQYF.

The V and J genes are TRBV20-1 and TRBJ2-5; tentatively, D is TRBD2 (6 bases). The CDR3 runs 12 residues. Trimming removed 7 bases at V and 3 bases at J, with 12 bases between. Germline assignment: CDR1 DFQATT and CDR2 SNEGSKA (reference sequence). The CDR3 DNA reads as TGCAGTGGTGCGGGACTGGAAGAGACCCAGTACTTC. It translates to CSGAGLEETQYF.

About this clonotype: Its ends do not fully match the called genes, so a read error is possible. This chain links TRBV12-3 or TRBV12-4 with TRBJ2-1; 11 nucleotides line up with TRBD2. This CDR3 spans 15 amino acids. Here the CDR3 DNA reads TGTGCCAGCGGTTTTCCGGGACTAGCGGTGGATGAGCAGTTCTTC. This sequence encodes CASGFPGLAVDEQFF.

This clonotype has ten or more counts. The chain links TRBV12-3 or TRBV12-4 to TRBJ2-7, with a possible D match to TRBD2 (6 bases). This CDR3 has 14 amino acids. The germline V and J ends were trimmed by 1 base and 7 bases, with 14 bases remaining between them. CDR3 sequence reads: CASSLGLRAGEQYF. CDR3 nucleotide sequence: TGTGCCAGCAGTTTAGGGTTAAGGGCGGGAGAGCAGTACTTC.

As regards this clonotype: With a much larger clone just one base away, this may be a read error. This chain uses TRBV28 with TRBJ1-1, with unresolved D. V lost 2 bases, J lost 4 bases, and 5 bases lay in between. The length of the CDR3 is 12 residues. CDR1 is MDHEN and CDR2 is SYDVKM in the germline V gene. This CDR3 reads CASSLAVTEAFF. The CDR3 DNA follows: TGTGCCAGCAGTTTAGCGGTCACTGAAGCTTTCTTT.

The chain links TRBV19 to TRBJ2-3; 7 bases agree with TRBD2. V dropped 7 bases and J dropped 9; count of bases not matched to a gene: 7. Germline V gene data show CDR1 as LNHDA and CDR2 as SQIVND (reference sequence). The CDR3 has 12 residues. The CDR3, as DNA: TGTGCCAGTACCGAGACCGGGGGGACGCAGTATTTT. It is translated as CASTETGGTQYF. Drawing the rest from reference TRBV19 and TRBJ2-3, the complete variable domain is DGGITQSPKYLFRKEGQNVTLSCEQNLNHDAMYWYRQDPGQGLRLIYYSQIVNDFQKGDIAEGYSVSREKKESFPLTVTSAQKNPTAFYLCASTETGGTQYFGPGTRLTVL.

This rearrangement joins TRBV5-1 to TRBJ2-5, with 11 bases matching TRBD2. Germline CDR1 SGHRS, CDR2 YFSETQ. This CDR3 has 15 residues. V trimming: 4 bases; J trimming: 5 bases; junction bases outside the gene matches: 7. The CDR3 reads CASSNQLAGEETQYF. In DNA form, the CDR3 reads TGCGCCAGCAGCAACCAACTAGCGGGAGAGGAGACCCAGTACTTC.